The next 30 T cell receptor beta chains were all read from a single sample in a study of blood T cell repertoires in COVID-19. The repertoire was sequenced with immunoSEQ multiplex PCR; TCRdb's copy has only in-frame clones and lacks some. There are around 110,000 clones in the sample; roughly four fifths occur only once, and roughly 6.2% lies in the top ten. Material: peripheral blood. The receptors come from a man older than 75 with COVID-19, enrolled during active disease.

This chain connects TRBV7-9 to TRBJ1-4; TRBD1 agrees at 7 bases. Trimming removed 1 base from V and 7 bases from J; junction bases left unmatched: 6. The CDR3 has 15 residues. The germline V gene has CDR1 SEHNR and CDR2 FQNEAQ (reference sequence). CDR3 amino acids: CASSLVEGASEKLFF. DNA for the CDR3: TGTGCCAGCAGCTTAGTTGAGGGGGCGTCTGAAAAACTGTTTTTT.

This chain joins TRBV6-5 and TRBJ2-7; perhaps TRBD1 as D (6 bases). CDR3 size: 15 residues. With 7 bases removed from V and 0 bases from J, the gap between germline ends came to 16 bases. CDR1 is MNHEY, CDR2 SVGAGI, per germline. The CDR3 DNA sequence: TGTGCCAGCAAAGTAGCTCCGGACAGCTCCTACGAGCAGTACTTC. Translation: CASKVAPDSSYEQYF.

V and J are TRBV24-1 and TRBJ1-2, with 9 bases lining up with TRBD1. Germline CDR1 KGHDR, CDR2 SFDVKD. With 7 bases clipped from V and 5 bases from J, the junction kept 4 bases outside the gene matches. The CDR3 covers 13 residues. The CDR3: CATRPGTGYGYTF. CDR3 bases: TGTGCCACCAGGCCCGGGACAGGGTATGGCTACACCTTC.

The chain uses TRBV27 and TRBJ2-7; 8 positions agree with TRBD1. Germline lookup yields CDR1 MNHEY and CDR2 SMNVEV (reference sequence). This CDR3 comprises 16 residues. V was clipped by 0 bases and J by 4 bases; unmatched bases: 8. As DNA, the CDR3 is TGTGCCAGCAGTTTATCCAGGGGGCTTGGGGTATACGAGCAGTACTTC. As protein: CASSLSRGLGVYEQYF.

Details on this clone: This sample also contains other DNA sequences that code for the same CDR3. The CDR3: CASSPGQGAGNQPQHF. In DNA, the CDR3 is TGTGCCAGCTCGCCGGGACAGGGGGCCGGCAATCAGCCCCAGCATTTT. V and J are TRBV18 and TRBJ1-5; 12 nucleotides line up with TRBD1. CDR1 and CDR2 (germline): KGHSH, LQKENI. The CDR3 has 16 amino acids. V lost 6 bases to trimming and J lost 2 bases; unmatched junction nucleotides: 5.

The chain joins TRBV29-1 to TRBJ2-5, with 7 bases matching TRBD1. V was clipped by 4 bases and J by 4 bases; unmatched bases: 21. CDR3 length equals 18 residues. The V gene's germline CDR1 is SQVTM and CDR2 ANQGSEA. Here the CDR3 DNA reads TGCAGCGTTGTGGGCTCCAGGTTCCTGACAGGGCTGGGAGAGACCCAGTACTTC. Translating gives CSVVGSRFLTGLGETQYF.

The chain uses TRBV5-4 and TRBJ2-2; 8 bases line up with TRBD1. In germline, CDR1 is SGHNT, CDR2 YYREEE (reference sequence). This CDR3 region has 13 residues. Trimming took 4 bases from V and 8 from J; bases not matched to a gene: 4. The CDR3 loop reads CASSVTGVGELFF. The CDR3 DNA follows: TGTGCCAGCAGCGTGACAGGGGTAGGGGAGCTGTTTTTT.

The chain has TRBV30 and TRBJ1-1, with D uncertain. CDR3 size: 13 residues. Germline loops: CDR1 GTSNPN, CDR2 SVGIG (reference sequence). V dropped 1 base and J dropped 5 bases, with 11 bases sitting between them. The CDR3: CAWSGQAGTEAFF. Here the CDR3 DNA reads TGTGCCTGGAGTGGGCAGGCGGGGACTGAAGCTTTCTTT.

The CDR3 DNA sequence: TGTGCCAGCAGCTTTGGCGGGAGCTTACGGGAGACCCAGTACTTC. This codes for CASSFGGSLRETQYF. This sequence joins TRBV11-2 and TRBJ2-5; TRBD2 agrees at 7 bases. V shed 3 bases and J 5 bases; nucleotides not matched to a gene: 9. Germline CDR1 is SGHAT and CDR2 is FQNNGV. This CDR3 has 15 residues.

The V call is TRBV3-1 (or the pseudogene TRBV3-2), the J call TRBJ1-2; possible D gene TRBD1, 6 bases. V gave up 0 bases and J gave up 7 bases, with 12 bases separating them. The length of the CDR3 is 14 residues. Germline assignment: CDR1 LGHDT and CDR2 YNNKEL (reference sequence). The DNA for the CDR3 is TGTGCCAGCAGCCAAGAACGGGGGGGCTCTGGCTACACCTTC. Translated, it gives CASSQERGGSGYTF.

CDR3 amino acids: CASTPGQGKTYEQYF. The CDR3 DNA sequence: TGTGCCAGCACCCCGGGACAGGGTAAAACCTACGAGCAGTACTTC. The V gene is TRBV5-8, the J gene TRBJ2-7; 9 bases are shared with TRBD1. The CDR3 contains 15 residues. Germline V lookup: CDR1 SGHTS, CDR2 YDEGEE. After removal of 6 bases from V and 2 bases from J, the junction contained 9 bases not matched to a gene.

The chain employs TRBV10-3 and TRBJ2-7, with a tentative D call TRBD1 (6 bases). The V end was cut by 2 bases, the J end by 2 bases, with 16 bases between. The germline V gene encodes CDR1 ENHRY and CDR2 SYGVKD. This CDR3 comprises 16 residues. This CDR3 reads CAISEQGQRYTYEQYF. CDR3 DNA: TGTGCCATCAGTGAGCAGGGGCAGCGTTACACCTACGAGCAGTACTTC.

This rearrangement joins TRBV9 to TRBJ1-1; no firm D call. In germline, CDR1 is SGDLS, CDR2 YYNGEE. The CDR3 contains 15 residues. The ends were cut back, 0 bases at V and 0 bases at J, with 9 bases in the middle. The CDR3 sequence: CASSVEAALNTEAFF. Written as DNA, the CDR3 is TGTGCCAGCAGCGTAGAGGCAGCGTTGAACACTGAAGCTTTCTTT.

This clone appeared a few times. The chain recombines TRBV18 with TRBJ1-1, with a weak D call TRBD1 (5 bases). Germline V lookup: CDR1 KGHSH, CDR2 LQKENI. This CDR3 comprises 14 residues. Trimming took off 4 bases at V and 2 bases at J, with 11 bases between the two ends. CDR3 DNA sequence: TGTGCCAGCTCACGGTTGACAGTCAACACTGAAGCTTTCTTT. It encodes CASSRLTVNTEAFF.

The chain has TRBV29-1 and TRBJ2-1; 9 nucleotides match TRBD2. This CDR3 is built from 16 residues. After removal of 0 bases from V and 3 bases from J, the junction contained 6 bases not matched to a gene. Germline V gene data show CDR1 as SQVTM and CDR2 as ANQGSEA. As DNA, the CDR3 is TGCAGCGTTGAAGATGTCGAGCGGGAGGTCTACAATGAGCAGTTCTTC. This gives the protein CSVEDVEREVYNEQFF.

The V gene is TRBV5-8, the J gene TRBJ2-1; 7 bases agree with TRBD2. Germline-derived CDR1 and CDR2 are SGHTS and YDEGEE. Trimming cost V 5 bases and J 5 bases; bases outside gene matches: 10. The CDR3 sequence is 15 residues long. CDR3 sequence reads: CASRGGTSIHNEQFF. CDR3 sequence (DNA): TGTGCCAGCAGGGGGGGGACTTCCATACACAATGAGCAGTTCTTC.

The gene calls are TRBV4-1 and TRBJ2-1, with TRBD1 identical over 9 bases. Germline V gives CDR1 MGHRA, CDR2 YSYEKL. The CDR3 is made up of 16 amino acids. The ends lost 3 bases at V and 7 bases at J; junction bases unmatched: 10. The DNA of the CDR3 is TGCGCCAGCAGCCAGAGGGGAACAGGGGGCCGGAATGAGCAGTTCTTC. As protein: CASSQRGTGGRNEQFF.

This clone has a handful of counts. The rearrangement joins TRBV14 to TRBJ2-1; 11 bases are a match to TRBD2. The germline V gene encodes CDR1 SGHDN and CDR2 FVKESK. There are 20 residues in the CDR3. V was clipped by 0 bases and J by 5 bases; unmatched bases: 15. The CDR3 region has the DNA TGTGCCAGCAGCCAAGAACCCCAAGGAATAGCGGGAGGGCCCGACAATGAGCAGTTCTTC. It specifies CASSQEPQGIAGGPDNEQFF.

This clone was found many times. DNA of the CDR3: TGTGCCAGCAGAGGGGGCTCTGGGGCCAACGTCCTGACTTTC. Translated: CASRGGSGANVLTF. The V call is TRBV2, the J call TRBJ2-6; possibly TRBD1 for D (6 bases). Germline values: CDR1 SNHLY, CDR2 FYNNEI. CDR3 length: 14 residues. The V and J ends lost 6 bases and 0 bases respectively, with 6 bases between them.

This chain uses TRBV19 with TRBJ1-5; maybe TRBD1 (6 bases). Germline CDR1 is LNHDA and CDR2 is SQIVND (reference sequence). Between the trimmed V and J ends, which lost 4 bases and 6 bases, there was a span of 28 bases. The CDR3 extends over 19 amino acids. The CDR3 coding sequence is TGTGCCAGTAGTACAATCCAACTCCGGGACACCCGGACCACTCAGCCCCAGCATTTT. The encoded protein is CASSTIQLRDTRTTQPQHF. The variable domain in full, completed from reference TRBV19 and TRBJ1-5, reads DGGITQSPKYLFRKEGQNVTLSCEQNLNHDAMYWYRQDPGQGLRLIYYSQIVNDFQKGDIAEGYSVSREKKESFPLTVTSAQKNPTAFYLCASSTIQLRDTRTTQPQHFGDGTRLSIL.

This chain joins TRBV7-3 and TRBJ1-6, with 8 bases aligning to TRBD1. V trimming: 4 bases; J trimming: 3 bases; junction bases outside the gene matches: 2. Germline V gene data show CDR1 as SGHTA and CDR2 as FQGTGA. CDR3 length equals 15 residues. This CDR3 is CASSSTGVYNSPLHF. In nucleotides, the CDR3 is TGTGCCAGCAGCTCGACAGGGGTCTATAATTCACCCCTCCACTTT.

The chain links TRBV30 to TRBJ2-7, with 8 bases aligning to TRBD2. Germline V lookup: CDR1 GTSNPN, CDR2 SVGIG (reference sequence). The CDR3 spans 11 residues. J was trimmed by 2 bases and V by 6 bases; bases with no gene match: 0. The CDR3 sequence is CACSGAYEQYF. DNA of the CDR3: TGTGCCTGTAGCGGGGCCTACGAGCAGTACTTC.

This clone occurred once. DNA for the CDR3: TGTGCCAGCAGTCCTCCCGGGAAGGACACCGGGGAGCTGTTTTTT. This encodes CASSPPGKDTGELFF. The gene calls are TRBV28 and TRBJ2-2; possible D gene TRBD2, 5 bases. The CDR3 covers 15 residues. Germline V lookup: CDR1 MDHEN, CDR2 SYDVKM. V was pared by 5 bases and J by 3 bases, with 13 bases between.

This clone came up once. The chain is built from TRBV18 and TRBJ2-7; 7 positions match TRBD1. The CDR3 consists of 14 residues. Germline-derived CDR1 and CDR2 are KGHSH and LQKENI. V lost 6 bases to trimming and J lost 4 bases; unmatched junction nucleotides: 9. CDR3 in amino acids: CASSTGQLPYEQYF. The CDR3 DNA reads as TGTGCCAGCTCTACGGGACAGCTGCCTTACGAGCAGTACTTC.

V and J are TRBV19 and TRBJ1-1; D is perhaps TRBD1 (6 bases). Trimming took 9 bases from V and 8 from J, leaving 16 bases between them. The CDR3 runs 12 residues. Germline V gene sequence: CDR1 LNHDA, CDR2 SQIVND (reference sequence). In DNA form, the CDR3 reads TGTGCCAGCGGCCTAGGGACATCCGAAGCTTTCTTT. It is translated as CASGLGTSEAFF.

The chain couples TRBV28 to TRBJ2-1; 8 bases line up with TRBD2. The CDR3 has 15 residues. V lost 5 bases, J lost 4 bases, and 7 bases stayed unmatched. CDR1 is MDHEN, CDR2 SYDVKM, per germline. The DNA for the CDR3 is TGTGCCAGCAGTCCCAGCGGGAGTTTGTACAATGAGCAGTTCTTC. Protein: CASSPSGSLYNEQFF.

This clone turned up a few times. This chain links TRBV9 with TRBJ2-1; 15 nucleotides line up with TRBD2. The CDR3 covers 19 residues. From germline, CDR1 is SGDLS and CDR2 YYNGEE. With V trimmed by 0 bases and J by 5 bases, 9 bases remained unmatched. The CDR3 loop reads CASSVARGLAGGDDNEQFF. The CDR3 DNA reads TGTGCCAGCAGCGTAGCGAGGGGACTAGCGGGAGGCGACGACAATGAGCAGTTCTTC.

The V and J genes are TRBV5-1 and TRBJ1-6, with D possibly being TRBD1 (6 bases). The CDR3 has 17 residues. Germline lookup yields CDR1 SGHRS and CDR2 YFSETQ. The V end was cut by 5 bases, the J end by 1 base, with 16 bases between. The CDR3 DNA sequence: TGCGCCAGCAGTCTGGTACAGGGCTTGTCCTATAATTCACCCCTCCACTTT. Its protein product is CASSLVQGLSYNSPLHF.

The rearrangement links TRBV29-1 to TRBJ1-1; 9 bases are a match to TRBD1. CDR3 length equals 12 residues. With V trimmed by 6 bases and J by 12 bases, 11 bases remained unmatched. The germline V gene encodes CDR1 SQVTM and CDR2 ANQGSEA. The CDR3 region has the DNA TGCAGCGTCCTAACCCCGGGACAGGGTTCTTTCTTT. Translated: CSVLTPGQGSFF.

V and J are TRBV30 and TRBJ1-3; possible D gene TRBD1, 6 bases. This CDR3 region has 13 residues. V lost 5 bases to trimming and J lost 4 bases, with 12 bases between them. Germline CDR1 is GTSNPN and CDR2 is SVGIG (reference sequence). CDR3 amino acids: CAWEVRGGNTIYF. The CDR3 DNA reads TGTGCCTGGGAGGTCAGGGGAGGAAACACCATATATTTT.